Each of the 30 T cell receptor beta chains below was sequenced from the same sample in a study of T cells expressing NK-cell markers. TCRdb reprocessed the 5' RACE reads and keeps a single row for each CDR3 protein, giving no DNA. The specimen's table records under 600,000 distinct CDR3 sequences. The sample taken for sequencing was blood T cells: a sorted CD56 or NKG2C T cell subset, CD4+ or CD8+ T cells, or bulk PBMC T cells (not recorded which). The receptors derive from a woman aged 45 to 65 in good health.

The chain employs TRBV18 and TRBJ2-5; TCRdb picks TRBD1, but there is no DNA to check that call. CDR3 length equals 15 residues. CDR1 is KGHSH, CDR2 LQKENI, per germline. The CDR3 sequence: CASSPAIQGGETQYF.

The chain couples TRBV12-3 or TRBV12-4 to TRBJ2-7; the D call from TCRdb, TRBD2, cannot be confirmed without DNA. This CDR3 has 15 amino acids. This chain's CDR3 is CASSLSGRSPYEQYF.

CDR3 sequence: CASESRGDSSYEQYF. The chain links TRBV19 to TRBJ2-7; TCRdb lists TRBD1, though no DNA is available to test this call. CDR1 LNHDA and CDR2 SQIVND come from the germline V gene (reference sequence). CDR3 length: 15 amino acids.

This chain uses TRBV12-3 or TRBV12-4 with TRBJ2-7; the D gene TCRdb calls, TRBD1, cannot be checked with no DNA. The CDR3 runs 15 residues. CDR3 amino acids: CASSLGSGGVYEQYF.

V gene TRBV7-8 combines with J gene TRBJ2-2; the D gene TCRdb calls, TRBD2, cannot be checked with no DNA. Germline V CDR1 and CDR2: SGHVS, FQNEAQ. The CDR3 consists of 14 residues. The CDR3: CASIRNELGRELFF.

This chain links TRBV11-2 with TRBJ1-1; without DNA, the TCRdb call of TRBD1 cannot be checked. CDR3 length: 16 amino acids. Germline lookup yields CDR1 SGHAT and CDR2 FQNNGV. The CDR3 here is CASSQRRQGRDTEAFF.

This rearrangement joins TRBV29-1 to TRBJ2-2; TCRdb reports TRBD1, a call that lacks DNA to check it against. Germline loops: CDR1 SQVTM, CDR2 ANQGSEA. This CDR3 spans 13 amino acids. Here the CDR3 reads CSVSGQGAGELFF.

V usage is TRBV4-1 and J usage is TRBJ2-1; without DNA, the TCRdb call of TRBD2 cannot be checked. The CDR3 totals 15 residues. Germline assignment: CDR1 MGHRA and CDR2 YSYEKL. This CDR3 is CASSQMGLAGDEQFF.

The chain joins TRBV6-2 or TRBV6-3 to TRBJ2-1; TCRdb's D gene call, TRBD1, goes unchecked for lack of DNA. The germline V gene has CDR1 MNHEY and CDR2 SVGEGT. The CDR3 is made up of 13 amino acids. The CDR3 is CASSYSVGSRRFF.

The rearrangement joins TRBV20-1 to TRBJ2-7; the TCRdb D gene call, TRBD1, has no DNA to confirm it. CDR1 and CDR2 from the germline V gene are DFQATT and SNEGSKA (reference sequence). The CDR3 covers 14 residues. The CDR3 loop is CSARAQGGRYEQYF.

This rearrangement joins TRBV30 to TRBJ2-5; TCRdb proposes TRBD1, but this gene call is untestable without DNA. This CDR3 contains 15 residues. The germline V gene encodes CDR1 GTSNPN and CDR2 SVGIG (reference sequence). CDR3 sequence reads: CAWSVRGTDGETQYF.

The V and J genes are TRBV3-1 and TRBJ2-7. From germline, CDR1 is LGHDT and CDR2 YNNKEL (reference sequence). The CDR3 contains 14 residues. CDR3 loop: CASSQVRDYYEQYF.

The gene calls are TRBV29-1 and TRBJ2-7. Germline V gives CDR1 SQVTM, CDR2 ANQGSEA. This CDR3 spans 12 amino acids. CDR3: CSVGEGTLGQYF.

The rearrangement joins TRBV6-5 to TRBJ2-4; TCRdb calls TRBD1, which cannot be checked without DNA. The CDR3 sequence is 15 residues long. Germline V gene data show CDR1 as MNHEY and CDR2 as SVGAGI. The CDR3 spells CASRTQGGAKNIQYF.

The chain employs TRBV11-3 and TRBJ2-7; without DNA, the TCRdb call of TRBD1 cannot be checked. Germline V lookup: CDR1 SGHNT, CDR2 YENEEA. There are 14 residues in the CDR3. This CDR3 reads CASSPDRATYEQYF.

The gene calls are TRBV5-1 and TRBJ2-1; there is no DNA to check the TCRdb D call of TRBD1. Germline CDR1 reads SGHRS; CDR2 reads YFSETQ. The CDR3 is made up of 13 amino acids. CDR3 protein: CASAAGTGFEQFF.

The chain links TRBV6-5 to TRBJ2-1; TCRdb picks TRBD2, but there is no DNA to check that call. Germline CDR1 is MNHEY and CDR2 is SVGAGI. The CDR3 runs 17 residues. The CDR3 sequence is CASSYVEGLAGINEQFF.

V is TRBV9 and J is TRBJ2-1; with no DNA, the TCRdb D assignment of TRBD2 cannot be verified. Germline CDR1 and CDR2: SGDLS and YYNGEE. The CDR3 has 16 amino acids. The CDR3 sequence: CASSVVTSGRNNEQFF.

This chain uses TRBV6-1 with TRBJ2-3; lacking DNA, the TRBD2 call made by TCRdb goes unchecked. Germline V gene lookup returns CDR1 MNHNS and CDR2 SASEGT. This CDR3 is built from 17 residues. CDR3 in amino acids: CASSSLSIAGVTDTQYF.

This chain links TRBV10-1 with TRBJ2-3; TCRdb's D gene call, TRBD2, goes unchecked for lack of DNA. CDR1 WNHNN and CDR2 SYGVQD come from the germline V gene (reference sequence). This CDR3 comprises 14 residues. CDR3 sequence: CANGTSGRSDTQYF.

The chain uses TRBV28 and TRBJ1-5. The CDR3 is 17 residues long. Germline assignment: CDR1 MDHEN and CDR2 SYDVKM. The chain's CDR3 is CASSLSMGRGTSQPQHF.

The chain recombines TRBV11-2 with TRBJ2-5; absent DNA, TCRdb's TRBD2 call cannot be checked. Germline CDR1 reads SGHAT; CDR2 reads FQNNGV. This CDR3 spans 15 amino acids. The CDR3 here is CASSLDSGASETQYF.

J is TRBJ2-2 and V is TRBV20-1; absent DNA, TCRdb's TRBD1 call cannot be checked. Germline V gives CDR1 DFQATT, CDR2 SNEGSKA (reference sequence). The CDR3 is 17 amino acids. CDR3 sequence reads: CSARDLRQGVVTGELFF.

V gene TRBV10-3 combines with J gene TRBJ1-2; there is no DNA to check the TCRdb D call of TRBD1. This CDR3 is built from 14 residues. The germline V gene encodes CDR1 ENHRY and CDR2 SYGVKD. The CDR3 protein is CAISEYRGDYGYTF.

This rearrangement joins TRBV7-9 to TRBJ2-3; checking the TCRdb D call of TRBD2 is not possible without DNA. The CDR3 sequence is 14 residues long. CDR1 is SEHNR, CDR2 FQNEAQ, per germline (reference sequence). This CDR3 reads CAITKRDRPDTQYF.

The chain recombines TRBV9 with TRBJ2-1; absent DNA, TCRdb's TRBD2 call cannot be checked. This CDR3 has 15 residues. Germline V lookup: CDR1 SGDLS, CDR2 YYNGEE. The CDR3 spells CASSVGAGAFGEQFF.

The rearrangement links TRBV12-3 or TRBV12-4 to TRBJ1-2. The CDR3 totals 13 residues. CDR3: CASSSVLGGGYTF.

V and J are TRBV29-1 and TRBJ2-3; TCRdb's D call of TRBD1 is untestable without DNA. The CDR3 consists of 12 residues. The germline gives CDR1 SQVTM, CDR2 ANQGSEA. The CDR3 sequence is CSGDTDADTQYF.

This chain uses TRBV9 with TRBJ1-4; the TRBD1 assignment by TCRdb is unverifiable without DNA. Germline V lookup: CDR1 SGDLS, CDR2 YYNGEE. The CDR3 extends over 15 amino acids. The CDR3 spells CASSPNRGPNEKLFF. The whole variable domain, remainder taken from reference TRBV9 and TRBJ1-4, is DSGVTQTPKHLITATGQRVTLRCSPRSGDLSVYWYQQSLDQGLQFLIQYYNGEERAKGNILERFSAQQFPDLHSELNLSSLELGDSALYFCASSPNRGPNEKLFFGSGTQLSVL.

The chain uses TRBV24-1 and TRBJ1-1; the TRBD1 assignment by TCRdb is unverifiable without DNA. CDR3 length equals 13 residues. The germline gives CDR1 KGHDR, CDR2 SFDVKD. Here the CDR3 reads CATSVRGGTEAFF.